A single T cell receptor beta chain is shown here with its context. Its antigen remains unknown. Other DNA variants within this sample encode the same CDR3. This sample is part of a study of shared clonotypes between healthy human individuals. Whole-study findings and limits: Although depth was large, rarefaction showed that sequencing of the sorted subsets was incomplete.

Evenly divided among several immunoSEQ plates was the genomic DNA of each subset. Method: immunoSEQ multiplex PCR; TCRdb's copy keeps in-frame clones and lacks some. The sample lists nearly 2 million clones, about 95% seen once, with 0.95% to 1.5% in the top ten. CD8 cells regarded as naive lacked CD45RO, were positively chosen for CCR7, and omitted terminally differentiated effector memory CD45RA+ cells. The study drew all its donors from Caucasian adults living in Nashville, Tennessee. This CDR3 has 15 residues. Trimming took 1 base from V and 0 from J, leaving 10 bases between them. CDR1 and CDR2 from the germline V gene are GTSNPN and SVGIG (reference sequence).

The specimen sequenced was naive CD8+ T cells sorted from blood. The chain uses TRBV30 and TRBJ1-5; weak D call: TRBD1 (5 bases). The clonotype originates from a man between 18 and 29 years old in good health. The CDR3 loop reads CAWSGGTSSNQPQHF. The CDR3 DNA reads TGTGCCTGGAGTGGAGGGACCTCTAGCAATCAGCCCCAGCATTTT.